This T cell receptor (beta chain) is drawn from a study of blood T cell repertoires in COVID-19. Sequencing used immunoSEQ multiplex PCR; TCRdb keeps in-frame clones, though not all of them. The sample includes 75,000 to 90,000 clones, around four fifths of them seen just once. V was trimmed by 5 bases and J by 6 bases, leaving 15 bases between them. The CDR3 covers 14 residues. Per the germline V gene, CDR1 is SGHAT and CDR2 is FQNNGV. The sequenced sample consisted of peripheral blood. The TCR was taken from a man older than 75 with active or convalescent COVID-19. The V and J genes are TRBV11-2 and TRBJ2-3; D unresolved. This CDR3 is CASSPLYAVDTQYF. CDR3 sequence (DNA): TGTGCCAGCAGCCCCCTTTATGCGGTGGATACGCAGTATTTT.